Shown below are 13 T cell receptor beta chains from a single sample sequenced in a study of cytomegalovirus exposure and HLA in healthy donors. The PCR was carried out with 60 Vbeta primers and 13 Jbeta primers. Sequencing used immunoSEQ multiplex PCR; TCRdb keeps in-frame clones, though not all of them. The table lists roughly 130,000 clones, about 80% of them singletons. Sequencing used PBMCs. The source of these receptors is a man aged 18 to 30 in good health and CMV-seronegative.

The rearrangement joins TRBV2 to TRBJ2-7; 11 bases fit TRBD2. The junction had 10 bases not matched to a gene; V was cut back by 6 bases and J by 6 bases. Germline values: CDR1 SNHLY, CDR2 FYNNEI. The CDR3 runs 15 residues. CDR3 sequence reads: CASSPMGLAGGEQYV. The CDR3, as DNA: TGTGCCAGCAGCCCGATGGGGCTAGCGGGAGGCGAGCAGTACGTC.

This clone was counted once. The rearrangement uses TRBV9 and TRBJ2-7, with TRBD2 matching over 13 bases. Germline-derived CDR1 and CDR2 are SGDLS and YYNGEE. Losses at the gene ends were 4 bases for V and 5 bases for J; bases not matched to a gene: 6. The CDR3 contains 15 residues. CDR3 sequence: CASSPRTSGRHEQYF. CDR3 DNA: TGTGCCAGCAGCCCCAGGACTAGCGGGAGACACGAGCAGTACTTC.

The chain carries TRBV7-9 and TRBJ1-2; TRBD1 matches at 9 bases. CDR3 length equals 15 residues. V dropped 5 bases and J dropped 8; count of bases not matched to a gene: 12. Germline V gene lookup returns CDR1 SEHNR and CDR2 FQNEAQ (reference sequence). The CDR3 here is CASSPGGVGQGGYTF. In DNA form, the CDR3 reads TGTGCCAGCAGCCCAGGGGGCGTTGGACAGGGGGGCTACACCTTC.

V and J are TRBV6-5 and TRBJ2-3, with D possibly TRBD2 on 6 matching bases. CDR3 length equals 15 residues. The V gene's germline CDR1 is MNHEY and CDR2 SVGAGI. Trimming removed 6 bases from V and 3 bases from J, with 16 bases in between. In nucleotides, the CDR3 is TGTGCCAGCAGGCCTCGTGGGACTTTTACAGATACGCAGTATTTT. Translated, it gives CASRPRGTFTDTQYF.

The rearrangement joins TRBV19 to TRBJ2-1; TRBD2 matches 16 bases. The CDR3 covers 19 residues. The V gene's germline CDR1 is LNHDA and CDR2 SQIVND (reference sequence). V was pared by 4 bases and J by 10 bases, with 16 bases of the junction left unmatched. CDR3 DNA sequence: TGTGCCAGTAGTACCCCCGGGACTAGCGGGAGGGACTTCTTGGGGGAGCAGTTCTTC. It yields the protein CASSTPGTSGRDFLGEQFF.

CDR3 in amino acids: CASRGVSTDTQYF. CDR3 sequence (DNA): TGTGCCAGCAGAGGGGTGTCCACAGATACGCAGTATTTT. The chain links TRBV9 to TRBJ2-3; maybe TRBD1 (5 bases). CDR1 is SGDLS, CDR2 YYNGEE, per germline. Deletions cut 5 bases from V and 2 bases from J, with 9 bases between. The length of the CDR3 is 13 residues.

The chain has TRBV5-8 and TRBJ2-3, with 8 bases fitting TRBD2. There are 16 residues in the CDR3. Germline-derived CDR1 and CDR2 are SGHTS and YDEGEE. V lost 1 base to trimming and J lost 6 bases; unmatched junction nucleotides: 10. The CDR3 nucleotides are TGTGCCAGCAGCTTGATAACTAGCGGAAAGAGCGATACGCAGTATTTT. This codes for CASSLITSGKSDTQYF.

Only a few counts were recorded for this clone. The rearrangement joins TRBV2 to TRBJ1-6; D possibly corresponds to TRBD1 (6 bases). CDR1 and CDR2 from the germline V gene are SNHLY and FYNNEI. The CDR3 contains 14 residues. The ends were cut back, 4 bases at V and 5 bases at J, with 9 bases in the middle. In nucleotides, the CDR3 is TGTGCCAGCAGTGGACAGGCCCATAATTCACCCCTCCACTTT. Protein sequence: CASSGQAHNSPLHF.

As concerns this clone: One end of the junction varies from germline; a read error may be responsible. Other DNA sequences within the sample encode an identical CDR3. The rearrangement joins TRBV11-2 to TRBJ1-2; D gene ambiguous. Looked up from germline, CDR1 is SGHAT and CDR2 is FQNNGV. The CDR3 loop spans 12 amino acids. The CDR3 sequence: CASSLVTGGYTF. The CDR3 nucleotides are TGTGCTAGCAGCTTAGTGACGGGAGGCTACACCTTC.

J is TRBJ2-3 and V is TRBV28; 8 bases are shared with TRBD1. The germline CDR1 and CDR2 sequences are MDHEN and SYDVKM. The CDR3 has 15 residues. The trim removed 5 bases at V and 0 bases at J, leaving 4 bases unmatched. DNA for the CDR3: TGTGCCAGCAGTGCGCAGGGGGCGAGCACAGATACGCAGTATTTT. This gives the protein CASSAQGASTDTQYF. Full variable domain (missing parts from reference TRBV28 and TRBJ2-3): DVKVTQSSRYLVKRTGEKVFLECVQDMDHENMFWYRQDPGLGLRLIYFSYDVKMKEKGDIPEGYSVSREKKERFSLILESASTNQTSMYLCASSAQGASTDTQYFGPGTRLTVL.

The rearrangement joins TRBV6-5 to TRBJ2-2; 12 positions agree with TRBD2. The trim removed 8 bases at V and 6 bases at J, leaving 4 bases unmatched. This CDR3 has 14 residues. Germline assignment: CDR1 MNHEY and CDR2 SVGAGI. The CDR3 DNA follows: TGTGCCAGCCGGGCTAGCGGGAGGGCCGGGGAGCTGTTTTTT. Translating gives CASRASGRAGELFF.

The chain uses TRBV27 and TRBJ2-1; the D gene is possibly TRBD2 (7 bases). V was cut by 5 bases and J by 4 bases, with 15 bases left in between. CDR1 MNHEY and CDR2 SMNVEV come from the germline V gene (reference sequence). CDR3 length: 15 residues. CDR3 nucleotides: TGTGCCAGCAGTATGACTGGGAGGGGGTACAATGAGCAGTTCTTC. Its protein is CASSMTGRGYNEQFF.

The V gene is TRBV10-2, the J gene TRBJ2-1; the D is unclear. The CDR3 spans 11 residues. V was shortened by 8 bases and J by 8 bases, with 10 bases between the two germline ends. Germline-derived CDR1 and CDR2 are WSHSY and SAAADI. The CDR3 loop reads CASRESYEQFF. CDR3 nucleotide sequence: TGCGCCAGCCGAGAAAGTTATGAGCAGTTCTTC.